The 16 T cell receptor beta chains below were found in one sample sequenced in a study of blood T cell repertoires in COVID-19. Some clones are missing from TCRdb's copy, which holds only in-frame ones; the method was immunoSEQ multiplex PCR. This repertoire shows 270,000 or so clones, under 90% found once; its top ten account for 11%. Sequencing was done on a sample of peripheral blood. The source is a woman aged 25-40 years with COVID-19, enrolled during active disease.

The chain employs TRBV9 and TRBJ1-2; perhaps TRBD1 as D (6 bases). V was trimmed by 2 bases and J by 0 bases, leaving 14 bases between them. Germline assignment: CDR1 SGDLS and CDR2 YYNGEE. The CDR3 has 16 amino acids. Written as DNA, the CDR3 is TGTGCCAGCAGCGTTGATCCAGGGGCGGCTAACTATGGCTACACCTTC. This gives the protein CASSVDPGAANYGYTF.

The J gene is TRBJ2-1, the V gene TRBV27; 9 positions match TRBD2. The junction had 5 bases not matched to a gene; V was cut back by 2 bases and J by 9 bases. The CDR3 is made up of 14 amino acids. Per the germline V gene, CDR1 is MNHEY and CDR2 is SMNVEV (reference sequence). The CDR3 sequence: CASSLAGGRSEQFF. The CDR3 DNA sequence: TGTGCCAGCAGTTTAGCGGGGGGGCGAAGTGAGCAGTTCTTC.

As DNA, the CDR3 is TGTGCCAGCACTCGACTAGCGGGGTCGTGGGAGACCCAGTACTTC. Translated, it gives CASTRLAGSWETQYF. The rearrangement uses TRBV6-6 and TRBJ2-5; 11 bases are shared with TRBD2. Per germline, CDR1 MNHNY and CDR2 SVGAGI (reference sequence). V dropped 7 bases and J dropped 5; count of bases not matched to a gene: 9. The CDR3 totals 15 residues.

This chain joins TRBV5-1 and TRBJ2-3; D might be TRBD1 (6 bases). This CDR3 contains 19 residues. Germline V gene data show CDR1 as SGHRS and CDR2 as YFSETQ. V was pared by 4 bases and J by 6 bases, with 30 bases between. CDR3 in DNA: TGCGCCAGCAGCCTCTCGGGCCCCGGGACATCTCAAAGCGGCGATACGCAGTATTTT. Translating gives CASSLSGPGTSQSGDTQYF.

The V call is TRBV6-5, the J call TRBJ1-2; weak D call: TRBD1 (6 bases). The CDR3 is 14 amino acids. Trimming pared 7 bases from V and 3 bases from J, leaving 15 bases between. Germline CDR1 reads MNHEY; CDR2 reads SVGAGI. CDR3 protein: CASKVRTAYYGYTF. The CDR3 bases are TGTGCCAGCAAGGTTAGGACAGCCTACTATGGCTACACCTTC.

V is TRBV6-5 and J is TRBJ1-2; the D is unclear. Germline values: CDR1 MNHEY, CDR2 SVGAGI. The CDR3 runs 15 residues. Deletions cut 0 bases from V and 4 bases from J, with 12 bases between. CDR3 in amino acids: CASSYSGLEGYGYTF. The CDR3 DNA reads as TGTGCCAGCAGTTACTCTGGTCTAGAGGGCTATGGCTACACCTTC.

V usage is TRBV2 and J usage is TRBJ1-2; D might be TRBD1 (5 bases). The CDR3 loop spans 13 amino acids. Germline V gene sequence: CDR1 SNHLY, CDR2 FYNNEI. Trimming took 7 bases from V and 8 from J, leaving 17 bases between them. The CDR3 sequence is CASKEFGAAGYTF. The CDR3 region has the DNA TGTGCCAGCAAGGAGTTTGGGGCGGCGGGCTACACCTTC.

The CDR3 nucleotides read TGTGCCAGCAGCTCGGTGATAGCGGGAATTAATGAGCAGTTCTTC. Translating gives CASSSVIAGINEQFF. V usage is TRBV5-4 and J usage is TRBJ2-1; 8 nucleotides agree with TRBD2. Trimming at V came to 3 bases and at J to 7 bases, leaving 9 bases not matched to a gene. The germline V gene encodes CDR1 SGHNT and CDR2 YYREEE (reference sequence). The CDR3 has 15 residues.

This clone was found once. The chain carries TRBV30 and TRBJ1-6; 11 bases are a match to TRBD1. Trimming cost V 3 bases and J 8 bases; bases outside gene matches: 3. Germline CDR1 reads GTSNPN; CDR2 reads SVGIG (reference sequence). CDR3 length equals 14 residues. CDR3 in amino acids: CAWSTGQGDSPLHF. DNA for the CDR3: TGTGCCTGGAGCACGGGACAGGGGGATTCACCCCTCCACTTT.

V and J are TRBV11-2 and TRBJ2-1; D might be TRBD2 (6 bases). Deletions cut 1 base from V and 2 bases from J, with 15 bases between. Per germline, CDR1 SGHAT and CDR2 FQNNGV. This CDR3 is built from 17 residues. Written as DNA, the CDR3 is TGTGCCAGCAGCTTAGGTTCGGCTTGGGGGGCCTACAATGAGCAGTTCTTC. Its translation: CASSLGSAWGAYNEQFF. Based on the CDR3 plus reference TRBV11-2 and TRBJ2-1, the full variable domain is EAGVAQSPRYKIIEKRQSVAFWCNPISGHATLYWYQQILGQGPKLLIQFQNNGVVDDSQLPKDRFSAERLKGVDSTLKIQPAKLEDSAVYLCASSLGSAWGAYNEQFFGPGTRLTVL.

The chain couples TRBV5-6 to TRBJ2-5, with 13 nucleotides matching TRBD2. V was clipped by 2 bases and J by 5 bases; unmatched bases: 9. CDR1 is SGHDT and CDR2 is YYEEEE in the germline V gene. The CDR3 consists of 17 residues. The CDR3 bases are TGTGCCAGCAGCTTCCAACCGGGACTAGCGGGGCGGGAGACCCAGTACTTC. As protein: CASSFQPGLAGRETQYF.

This sequence joins TRBV12-2 and TRBJ1-6. TRBV12-2 is classified as a pseudogene. The CDR3 covers 11 residues. The chain's CDR3 is CASRLELALHF. CDR3 bases: TGTGCAAGTCGCCTAGAGCTGGCCCTCCACTTT.

The chain couples TRBV19 to TRBJ2-7, with D possibly being TRBD1 (6 bases). The CDR3 runs 13 residues. With 2 bases removed from V and 3 bases from J, the gap between germline ends came to 8 bases. Germline V gene data show CDR1 as LNHDA and CDR2 as SQIVND (reference sequence). The CDR3 nucleotides are TGTGCCAGTAGTATATCAGGGGACTACGAGCAGTACTTC. Translating it yields CASSISGDYEQYF. Supplemented by reference TRBV19 and TRBJ2-7, the full variable domain reads DGGITQSPKYLFRKEGQNVTLSCEQNLNHDAMYWYRQDPGQGLRLIYYSQIVNDFQKGDIAEGYSVSREKKESFPLTVTSAQKNPTAFYLCASSISGDYEQYFGPGTRLTVT.

In DNA form, the CDR3 reads TGTGCCAGCACGGCCCCCACAGGGTCTCCTTACTCCCCCTTCTACACCTTC. This sequence encodes CASTAPTGSPYSPFYTF. The chain carries TRBV5-6 and TRBJ1-2; D possibly corresponds to TRBD1 (6 bases). V was trimmed by 6 bases and J by 10 bases, leaving 31 bases between them. CDR1 is SGHDT, CDR2 YYEEEE, per germline. The CDR3 is 17 residues long.

This clone was recorded once. The CDR3, as DNA: TGTGCCAGCAGTTTAGTGCCTAGCGGGGGAGAGACCCAGTACTTC. It codes for CASSLVPSGGETQYF. The chain recombines TRBV28 with TRBJ2-5; 10 bases fit TRBD2. The CDR3 covers 15 residues. Germline V CDR1 and CDR2: MDHEN, SYDVKM. V shed 2 bases, J shed 4 bases, and the junction held 4 bases outside the gene matches.

This clone was detected only once. CDR3 bases: TGTGCCAGCTCACTTCGGACAGGATTTCAAGAGACCCAGTACTTC. As protein: CASSLRTGFQETQYF. V usage is TRBV18 and J usage is TRBJ2-5, with TRBD1 identical over 7 bases. V was clipped by 4 bases and J by 2 bases; unmatched bases: 7. The germline V gene has CDR1 KGHSH and CDR2 LQKENI. The CDR3 covers 15 residues.